This TCR beta chain was observed in a study of Graves' ophthalmopathy and Graves' hyperthyroidism. Amplification targeted the TCR beta CDR3 regions, with RNA transcripts as the source material. Second-round multiplex PCR followed a first-round RT-PCR using HTBI primers. In TCRdb, the multiplex PCR reads were re-called with MiXCR into one record per CDR3 protein. In the table there are about half a million distinct CDR3 sequences, under 15% of which are singletons. In this sample, this clonotype turned up many times. The CDR3 has 13 amino acids. The ends were cut back, 3 bases at V and 7 bases at J, with 13 bases in the middle. The germline V gene encodes CDR1 SNHLY and CDR2 FYNNEI.

V and J are TRBV2 and TRBJ2-7; tentative D call: TRBD1 (6 bases). This clonotype was obtained from a woman aged 25-40 years with Graves' ophthalmopathy. The sequencing input was blood. CDR3 DNA sequence: TGTGCCAGCAGTGAGTCGACAGGAAGGGAGCAGTACTTC. This encodes CASSESTGREQYF. The whole variable domain, remainder taken from reference TRBV2 and TRBJ2-7, is EPEVTQTPSHQVTQMGQEVILRCVPISNHLYFYWYRQILGQKVEFLVSFYNNEISEKSEIFDDQFSVERPDGSNFTLKIRSTKLEDSAMYFCASSESTGREQYFGPGTRLTVT.